Presented here are 27 T cell receptor beta chains from one specimen sequenced in a study of response to subunit inactivated influenza vaccine. MiXCR, run by TCRdb on the RT-PCR reads, gives a single entry per CDR3 protein. The table has about 540,000 distinct CDR3 sequences, around 21% seen once. These data were also filed under a second study, of T cells expressing NK-cell markers. Per that paper: Generation of TCR beta cDNA was performed by 5'RACE template switching incorporating UMIs.

Source: CD4+ T cells sorted from PBMCs, taken approximately 13 days after vaccination. The receptors were gathered from a man aged 50 to 59 who received an inactivated influenza vaccine.

This clonotype turned up a few times. The J gene is TRBJ1-1, the V gene TRBV10-3, with 8 bases matching TRBD1. CDR3 length: 14 amino acids. Trimming at V came to 10 bases and at J to 0 bases, leaving 7 bases not matched to a gene. Germline V gene data show CDR1 as ENHRY and CDR2 as SYGVKD. The CDR3 DNA sequence: TGTGCCACCGGACAGGGTTTGGTGAACACTGAAGCTTTCTTT. Translated, it gives CATGQGLVNTEAFF.

This clonotype was detected only a few times. The rearrangement joins TRBV11-2 to TRBJ2-2, with 9 bases aligning to TRBD1. Germline-derived CDR1 and CDR2 are SGHAT and FQNNGV. V was clipped by 5 bases and J by 0 bases; unmatched bases: 19. There are 21 residues in the CDR3. CDR3 residues: CASSRPRTGAVAVANTGELFF. The DNA of the CDR3 is TGTGCCAGCAGCCGACCCCGGACAGGGGCAGTGGCGGTAGCGAACACCGGGGAGCTGTTTTTT.

Comment on this clonotype: Given a much more abundant clone one base away, this may be a read error. The chain recombines TRBV28 with TRBJ1-1; D not certain. V dropped 6 bases and J dropped 1 base, with 15 bases sitting between them. The germline V gene encodes CDR1 MDHEN and CDR2 SYDVKM. The CDR3 length is 15 residues. This chain's CDR3 is CASSTAVLPNTEAFF. DNA of the CDR3: TGTGCCAGCAGCACGGCGGTACTTCCGAACACTGAAGCTTTCTTT.

This clonotype was observed a few times. This sequence joins TRBV6-1 and TRBJ1-2, with unresolved D. Trimming removed 3 bases at V and 7 bases at J, with 15 bases between. Germline V gene sequence: CDR1 MNHNS, CDR2 SASEGT. This CDR3 is 14 amino acids long. In nucleotides, the CDR3 is TGTGCCAGCAGTGAGCCCCTGGCAGGTCGTGGCTACACCTTC. As protein: CASSEPLAGRGYTF.

This sequence joins TRBV11-2 and TRBJ1-2; D perhaps matches TRBD1 (6 bases). The CDR3 runs to 17 residues. Trimming cost V 0 bases and J 4 bases, with 18 bases left between them. In germline, CDR1 is SGHAT, CDR2 FQNNGV. The CDR3, as DNA: TGTGCCAGCAGCTTAGATACCGGGACACCGGCCCTCTATGGCTACACCTTC. It specifies CASSLDTGTPALYGYTF.

V and J are TRBV20-1 and TRBJ1-1; D uncertain. This CDR3 has 13 amino acids. Germline values: CDR1 DFQATT, CDR2 SNEGSKA (reference sequence). The V end was cut by 3 bases, the J end by 2 bases, with 10 bases between. The CDR3 here is CSASLATNTEAFF. The CDR3 DNA reads as TGCAGTGCTAGTTTAGCTACCAACACTGAAGCTTTCTTT.

This clonotype was observed a handful of times. The chain is built from TRBV12-3 or TRBV12-4 and TRBJ2-2; D is possibly TRBD2 (5 bases). This CDR3 is built from 16 residues. Trimming cost V 6 bases and J 0 bases, with 14 bases left between them. CDR3 in amino acids: CASSPVRAANTGELFF. As DNA, the CDR3 is TGTGCCAGCAGCCCTGTGCGGGCGGCGAACACCGGGGAGCTGTTTTTT.

This clonotype was found a few times. This chain uses TRBV20-1 with TRBJ1-2; D remains unclear. The CDR3 extends over 13 amino acids. CDR1 is DFQATT and CDR2 is SNEGSKA in the germline V gene (reference sequence). V was cut by 3 bases and J by 2 bases, with 10 bases left in between. The CDR3 sequence: CSASPRTNYGYTF. The CDR3 nucleotides read TGCAGTGCTAGCCCCAGAACCAACTATGGCTACACCTTC.

This clonotype came up a few times. V and J are TRBV4-2 and TRBJ1-1, with D unresolved. Germline loops: CDR1 LGHNA, CDR2 YNFKEQ. Trimming took off 0 bases at V and 0 bases at J, with 5 bases between the two ends. The CDR3 consists of 14 residues. In DNA form, the CDR3 reads TGTGCCAGCAGCCAAGAAAGGTTGAACACTGAAGCTTTCTTT. Protein product: CASSQERLNTEAFF.

The rearrangement joins TRBV5-5 to TRBJ1-2, with D hard to call. V was shortened by 3 bases and J by 3 bases, with 18 bases between the two germline ends. Per the germline V gene, CDR1 is SGHKS and CDR2 is YYEKEE (reference sequence). This CDR3 has 16 residues. CDR3 in amino acids: CASSSEPVADYYGYTF. The CDR3 coding sequence is TGTGCCAGCAGCTCCGAACCCGTGGCAGACTACTATGGCTACACCTTC.

V and J are TRBV30 and TRBJ1-2; TRBD1 matches at 7 bases. V lost 4 bases and J lost 5; bases outside the gene matches: 7. Germline V gene data show CDR1 as GTSNPN and CDR2 as SVGIG (reference sequence). CDR3 length: 13 amino acids. The CDR3 here is CAWIRDRVYGYTF. The DNA for the CDR3 is TGTGCCTGGATCCGCGACAGGGTTTATGGCTACACCTTC.

This chain uses TRBV7-9 with TRBJ1-1; D unclear. The CDR3 totals 14 residues. The ends were cut back, 0 bases at V and 5 bases at J, with 10 bases in the middle. Germline CDR1 reads SEHNR; CDR2 reads FQNEAQ (reference sequence). In nucleotides, the CDR3 is TGTGCCAGCAGCTTAGCCAGCGGTGTAACTGAAGCTTTCTTT. This sequence encodes CASSLASGVTEAFF. The full variable domain, its missing parts supplied by reference TRBV7-9 and TRBJ1-1, is DTGVSQNPRHKITKRGQNVTFRCDPISEHNRLYWYRQTLGQGPEFLTYFQNEAQLEKSRLLSDRFSAERPKGSFSTLEIQRTEQGDSAMYLCASSLASGVTEAFFGQGTRLTVV.

In this sample, this clonotype turned up many times. The J gene is TRBJ2-5, the V gene TRBV7-2; tentatively, D is TRBD2 (6 bases). Germline loops: CDR1 SGHTA, CDR2 FQGNSA. V was pared by 1 base and J by 5 bases, with 8 bases between. The CDR3 is made up of 13 amino acids. The CDR3 DNA reads TGTGCCAGCAGCTTAGTTGGGGGGGAGACCCAGTACTTC. Translation: CASSLVGGETQYF.

The chain couples TRBV15 to TRBJ1-1; 7 bases line up with TRBD1. The CDR3 totals 18 residues. Germline assignment: CDR1 LNHNV and CDR2 YYDKDF (reference sequence). V lost 0 bases, J lost 0 bases, and 10 bases stayed unmatched. CDR3 amino acids: CATSRDYSGTAMNTEAFF. Here the CDR3 DNA reads TGTGCCACCAGCAGAGATTATTCGGGGACAGCGATGAACACTGAAGCTTTCTTT.

This chain links TRBV6-1 with TRBJ2-7; a possible D gene is TRBD1 (5 bases). The CDR3 consists of 14 residues. Germline CDR1 MNHNS, CDR2 SASEGT. The V end was cut by 6 bases, the J end by 3 bases, with 15 bases between. Written as DNA, the CDR3 is TGTGCCAGCAGGAAGACAGATCCTCTCTACGAGCAGTACTTC. Translating it yields CASRKTDPLYEQYF.

This clonotype was detected a few times. V is TRBV20-1 and J is TRBJ2-2; the match to TRBD2 covers 8 bases. The germline gives CDR1 DFQATT, CDR2 SNEGSKA (reference sequence). There are 17 residues in the CDR3. V lost 0 bases, J lost 5 bases, and 11 bases stayed unmatched. The CDR3 DNA reads as TGCAGTGCTAGAGACCCCCTCCTAGCGGGCCAGACCGGGGAGCTGTTTTTT. Protein: CSARDPLLAGQTGELFF.

This clonotype was observed a handful of times. The chain carries TRBV28 and TRBJ2-7; D remains ambiguous. There are 13 residues in the CDR3. The germline CDR1 and CDR2 sequences are MDHEN and SYDVKM. The V end was cut by 7 bases, the J end by 0 bases, with 10 bases between. The CDR3 nucleotides are TGTGCCAGCAACATGCCCAGCTCCTACGAGCAGTACTTC. Translated: CASNMPSSYEQYF.

This clonotype came up a few times. The chain employs TRBV4-3 and TRBJ2-1, with D possibly TRBD2 on 7 matching bases. Germline loops: CDR1 LGHNA, CDR2 YSLEER. The V and J ends lost 1 base and 7 bases respectively, with 11 bases between them. The CDR3 has 14 residues. CDR3 loop: CASSQVGGGNEQFF. DNA of the CDR3: TGCGCCAGCAGCCAAGTGGGAGGGGGGAATGAGCAGTTCTTC.

In its sample, this clonotype was seen many times. The chain couples TRBV11-3 to TRBJ2-7, with 7 bases lining up with TRBD2. Germline lookup yields CDR1 SGHNT and CDR2 YENEEA. V shed 5 bases, J shed 0 bases, and the junction held 4 bases outside the gene matches. The CDR3 is made up of 14 amino acids. The CDR3 loop is CASSLRGNSYEQYF. CDR3 nucleotide sequence: TGTGCCAGCAGCCTGCGGGGGAACTCCTACGAGCAGTACTTC. The complete variable domain, with remaining parts taken from reference TRBV11-3 and TRBJ2-7, reads EAGVVQSPRYKIIEKKQPVAFWCNPISGHNTLYWYLQNLGQGPELLIRYENEEAVDDSQLPKDRFSAERLKGVDSTLKIQPAELGDSAVYLCASSLRGNSYEQYFGPGTRLTVT.

This chain links TRBV12-3 or TRBV12-4 with TRBJ1-1; 7 bases agree with TRBD1. CDR3 length: 13 residues. Trimming removed 6 bases from V and 4 bases from J; junction bases left unmatched: 5. CDR3 amino acids: CASSNRGATEAFF. CDR3 sequence (DNA): TGTGCCAGCAGCAACAGGGGTGCCACTGAAGCTTTCTTT.

As DNA, the CDR3 is TGTGCCAGCAGCGAGAGACAGGGCCGGAACACCGGGGAGCTGTTTTTT. Residues: CASSERQGRNTGELFF. This chain links TRBV6-2 or TRBV6-3 with TRBJ2-2, with 7 bases lining up with TRBD1. The V and J ends lost 6 bases and 1 base, in that order; junction bases with no gene match: 8. Germline-derived CDR1 and CDR2 are MNHEY and SVGEGT. This CDR3 spans 16 amino acids.

About this clonotype itself: Germline is not matched at one junction end, which may reflect a read error. The V call is TRBV7-9, the J call TRBJ2-1, with 7 bases lining up with TRBD2. Germline CDR1 and CDR2: SEHNR and FQNEAQ (reference sequence). This CDR3 spans 14 amino acids. CDR3 loop: CASSLLAAYNGQFF. The DNA of the CDR3 is TGTGCCAGCAGCTTGCTAGCGGCCTACAATGGGCAGTTCTTC. Combining the CDR3 with reference TRBV7-9 and TRBJ2-1 gives the whole variable domain DTGVSQNPRHKITKRGQNVTFRCDPISEHNRLYWYRQTLGQGPEFLTYFQNEAQLEKSRLLSDRFSAERPKGSFSTLEIQRTEQGDSAMYLCASSLLAAYNGQFFGPGTRLTVL.

This clonotype came up once. The chain uses TRBV24-1 and TRBJ2-3; TRBD2 aligns across 10 bases. Germline lookup yields CDR1 KGHDR and CDR2 SFDVKD. The CDR3 is made up of 18 amino acids. Trimming took 2 bases from V and 0 from J; bases not matched to a gene: 7. In nucleotides, the CDR3 is TGTGCCACCAGTGATTGGACTAGCGGAGCGATCAGCACAGATACGCAGTATTTT. Translating gives CATSDWTSGAISTDTQYF.

Comments on this clonotype: The junction departs from the called germline gene at one end, perhaps through a read error. The rearrangement joins TRBV29-1 to TRBJ2-5, with 8 bases lining up with TRBD1. The CDR3 length is 12 residues. CDR1 SQVTM and CDR2 ANQGSEA come from the germline V gene. The CDR3 spells CSADRVGETQHF. The CDR3 DNA is TGCAGCGCGGACAGGGTCGGAGAGACCCAGCACTTC.

The chain recombines TRBV5-1 with TRBJ2-2; D unclear. Per the germline V gene, CDR1 is SGHRS and CDR2 is YFSETQ. Trimming pared 4 bases from V and 1 base from J, leaving 5 bases between. The CDR3 runs 13 residues. The CDR3 reads CASSQRNTGELFF. DNA of the CDR3: TGCGCCAGCAGCCAAAGGAACACCGGGGAGCTGTTTTTT. The whole variable domain, filled in from reference TRBV5-1 and TRBJ2-2, reads KAGVTQTPRYLIKTRGQQVTLSCSPISGHRSVSWYQQTPGQGLQFLFEYFSETQRNKGNFPGRFSGRQFSNSRSEMNVSTLELGDSALYLCASSQRNTGELFFGEGSRLTVL.

This clonotype was counted many times. The chain employs TRBV2 and TRBJ2-5; the D gene is possibly TRBD2 (5 bases). This CDR3 has 13 amino acids. From germline, CDR1 is SNHLY and CDR2 FYNNEI. With 5 bases removed from V and 8 bases from J, the gap between germline ends came to 15 bases. CDR3 in amino acids: CASSYGNWITQYF. The DNA for the CDR3 is TGTGCCAGCAGTTACGGGAATTGGATTACCCAGTACTTC.

This clonotype showed up just a few times. The gene calls are TRBV25-1 and TRBJ2-2; D gene unclear. The CDR3 sequence is 15 residues long. V gave up 2 bases and J gave up 6 bases, with 13 bases separating them. From germline, CDR1 is MGHDK and CDR2 SYGVNS. The CDR3 region is CASSERLWVPGELFF. The DNA of the CDR3 is TGTGCCAGCAGTGAACGCCTTTGGGTTCCCGGGGAGCTGTTTTTT. Full variable domain (remainder filled in from reference TRBV25-1 and TRBJ2-2): EADIYQTPRYLVIGTGKKITLECSQTMGHDKMYWYQQDPGMELHLIHYSYGVNSTEKGDLSSESTVSRIRTEHFPLTLESARPSHTSQYLCASSERLWVPGELFFGEGSRLTVL.